This entry describes one T cell receptor beta chain. The time point denotes: after dendritic cell vaccination, including at tumor progression/relapse. This entry comes from a study of glioma-infiltrating T cells after dendritic cell vaccination. Here immunoSEQ multiplex PCR was the method, and the copy in TCRdb shows in-frame clones only, minus some. This table has 91,000 or so clones, around 80% appearing once. Trimming took off 9 bases at V and 10 bases at J, with 19 bases between the two ends. CDR3 length: 14 amino acids. Germline loops: CDR1 MNHEY, CDR2 SVGAGI. Sequencing used blood, obtained after dendritic cell vaccination. The source of this sequence is a human donor with glioblastoma. The chain has TRBV6-5 and TRBJ1-6; D is unclear. Here the CDR3 DNA reads TGTGCCAGTAGACCAGGTGCCCCAGTCTCACCCCTCCACTTT. This codes for CASRPGAPVSPLHF.